These 30 T cell receptor beta chains originate from one sample sequenced in a study of blood T cell repertoires in COVID-19. The repertoire was sequenced with immunoSEQ multiplex PCR; TCRdb's copy has only in-frame clones and lacks some. The table includes around 100,000 clones, roughly 85% detected once. Material for sequencing was peripheral blood. These receptors were taken from a man aged 65 to 79 with active or convalescent COVID-19.

This chain connects TRBV19 to TRBJ1-2; D might be TRBD1 (6 bases). The CDR3 contains 10 residues. CDR1 LNHDA and CDR2 SQIVND come from the germline V gene (reference sequence). The CDR3 DNA is TGTCGGGCAGGGGACGATGGCTACACCTTC. Translated, it gives CRAGDDGYTF.

The chain couples TRBV4-1 to TRBJ2-6; tentatively, D is TRBD1 (5 bases). The V and J ends lost 4 bases and 2 bases respectively, with 12 bases between them. Germline lookup yields CDR1 MGHRA and CDR2 YSYEKL. CDR3 length: 16 residues. CDR3 nucleotide sequence: TGCGCCAGCAGCCTATCAGGGCCGGCTGGGGCCAACGTCCTGACTTTC. Translated: CASSLSGPAGANVLTF.

This chain uses TRBV6-5 with TRBJ2-7; 10 bases align to TRBD1. The CDR3 covers 14 residues. The trim removed 6 bases at V and 2 bases at J, leaving 4 bases unmatched. Germline CDR1 and CDR2: MNHEY and SVGAGI. DNA of the CDR3: TGTGCCAGCAGACGGACAGGGGGTACCTACGAGCAGTACTTC. It encodes CASRRTGGTYEQYF.

This chain joins TRBV28 and TRBJ2-3; 7 bases agree with TRBD1. This CDR3 contains 15 residues. Germline CDR1 and CDR2: MDHEN and SYDVKM. With V trimmed by 3 bases and J by 1 base, 4 bases remained unmatched. CDR3 bases: TGTGCCAGCAGTTTGGGACAGTCTCGCACAGATACGCAGTATTTT. Protein sequence: CASSLGQSRTDTQYF.

The genes are TRBV15 and TRBJ1-5; possible D gene TRBD1, 5 bases. Germline V gene sequence: CDR1 LNHNV, CDR2 YYDKDF (reference sequence). V lost 1 base, J lost 8 bases, and 18 bases lay in between. CDR3 length equals 16 residues. CDR3 in DNA: TGTGCCACCAGCAGAGTGCATGGCAGGGCGTTCGAGCCCCAGCATTTT. This encodes CATSRVHGRAFEPQHF.

The V gene is TRBV4-3, the J gene TRBJ2-1; D is ambiguous. The CDR3 consists of 17 residues. Per the germline V gene, CDR1 is LGHNA and CDR2 is YSLEER. V was trimmed by 2 bases and J by 2 bases, leaving 16 bases between them. The CDR3 coding sequence is TGCGCCAGCAGCCAAATAACCGCAGGTAACACCTACAATGAGCAGTTCTTC. Its translation is CASSQITAGNTYNEQFF.

There are a few counts of this clone. This sequence joins TRBV7-2 and TRBJ2-5; 10 bases are shared with TRBD1. The V and J ends lost 6 bases and 4 bases, in that order; junction bases with no gene match: 5. The length of the CDR3 is 14 residues. Germline values: CDR1 SGHTA, CDR2 FQGNSA. This chain's CDR3 is CASRLTGGRETQYF. The CDR3 nucleotides read TGTGCCAGCAGGTTGACAGGGGGCCGAGAGACCCAGTACTTC. The full variable domain, completed using reference TRBV7-2 and TRBJ2-5, is GAGVSQSPSNKVTEKGKDVELRCDPISGHTALYWYRQSLGQGLEFLIYFQGNSAPDKSGLPSDRFSAERTGGSVSTLTIQRTQQEDSAVYLCASRLTGGRETQYFGPGTRLLVL.

This chain connects TRBV19 to TRBJ1-1; D remains unclear. Trimming left V 5 bases short and J 12 bases short, with 16 bases between. Germline loops: CDR1 LNHDA, CDR2 SQIVND (reference sequence). This CDR3 contains 12 residues. CDR3 coding DNA: TGTGCCAGTAGTGATTTTGGGCCAGAGACTTTCTTT. Its protein is CASSDFGPETFF.

The chain combines TRBV3-1 (or the pseudogene TRBV3-2) with TRBJ1-5; 7 positions agree with TRBD1. The junction had 5 bases not matched to a gene; V was cut back by 6 bases and J by 0 bases. The germline V gene encodes CDR1 LGHDT and CDR2 YNNKEL (reference sequence). CDR3 length: 15 amino acids. The CDR3: CASSWDRYSNQPQHF. The CDR3 DNA reads as TGTGCCAGCAGTTGGGACAGATATAGCAATCAGCCCCAGCATTTT.

This clone was seen once. The chain uses TRBV6-2 or TRBV6-3 and TRBJ1-2; 7 bases fit TRBD1. This CDR3 has 14 amino acids. J was trimmed by 6 bases and V by 2 bases; bases with no gene match: 6. CDR1 is MNHEY, CDR2 SVGEGT, per germline. The CDR3 loop is CASSYRQGGHGYTF. The CDR3 region has the DNA TGTGCCAGCAGTTACAGACAGGGAGGTCATGGCTACACCTTC.

V and J are TRBV16 and TRBJ1-1; D is ambiguous. CDR1 is KGHSY, CDR2 FQNENV, per germline. The V end was cut by 4 bases, the J end by 0 bases, with 9 bases between. The length of the CDR3 is 14 residues. CDR3 DNA sequence: TGTGCCAGCAGCCTCCGGGAGATGAACACTGAAGCTTTCTTT. Amino acid sequence: CASSLREMNTEAFF.

J is TRBJ2-1 and V is TRBV24-1, with TRBD2 matching 9 bases. The CDR3 has 15 amino acids. J gave up 4 bases and V 5 bases, and 5 bases lay outside the gene matches. CDR1 and CDR2 (germline): KGHDR, SFDVKD. The CDR3 sequence: CATSGLAGPYNEQFF. The CDR3 DNA is TGTGCCACCAGTGGCCTAGCGGGACCTTACAATGAGCAGTTCTTC.

This clone was observed many times. The gene calls are TRBV6-1 and TRBJ1-1; D may be TRBD1 (6 bases). The germline gives CDR1 MNHNS, CDR2 SASEGT. Deletions cut 0 bases from V and 1 base from J, with 21 bases between. The CDR3 has 19 amino acids. Written as DNA, the CDR3 is TGTGCCAGCAGTGAAGCTACAGGGTTGAATTTAGGGGGGAACACTGAAGCTTTCTTT. Protein: CASSEATGLNLGGNTEAFF.

This chain uses TRBV4-2 with TRBJ1-2; 7 bases line up with TRBD1. The trim removed 4 bases at V and 0 bases at J, leaving 2 bases unmatched. In germline, CDR1 is LGHNA, CDR2 YNFKEQ. The CDR3 runs to 14 residues. CDR3 bases: TGTGCCAGCAGCCCTACAGGGGCTAACTATGGCTACACCTTC. Translated: CASSPTGANYGYTF.

The V and J genes are TRBV19 and TRBJ1-1; D possibly corresponds to TRBD1 (6 bases). Between the trimmed V and J ends, which lost 5 bases and 5 bases, there was a span of 15 bases. The V gene's germline CDR1 is LNHDA and CDR2 SQIVND (reference sequence). The CDR3 is 14 residues long. CDR3 in DNA: TGTGCCAGTAGTTTCCAGGGGATTAATACTGAAGCTTTCTTT. It encodes CASSFQGINTEAFF. The variable domain in full, with the rest retrieved from reference TRBV19 and TRBJ1-1, is DGGITQSPKYLFRKEGQNVTLSCEQNLNHDAMYWYRQDPGQGLRLIYYSQIVNDFQKGDIAEGYSVSREKKESFPLTVTSAQKNPTAFYLCASSFQGINTEAFFGQGTRLTVV.

V is TRBV29-1 and J is TRBJ2-3; 8 positions agree with TRBD1. There are 13 residues in the CDR3. The germline V gene has CDR1 SQVTM and CDR2 ANQGSEA. With V trimmed by 8 bases and J by 10 bases, 14 bases remained unmatched. The CDR3 loop reads CSTLPTGEVSQYF. In DNA, the CDR3 is TGCAGCACCCTCCCGACAGGGGAAGTATCGCAGTATTTT.

V usage is TRBV19 and J usage is TRBJ1-2; D gene ambiguous. Trimming cost V 6 bases and J 2 bases, with 10 bases left between them. The CDR3 covers 13 residues. Germline-derived CDR1 and CDR2 are LNHDA and SQIVND (reference sequence). The CDR3 nucleotides are TGTGCCAGTAGCCCCGGGAACAACTATGGCTACACCTTC. Its protein product is CASSPGNNYGYTF. Full variable domain (remainder filled in from reference TRBV19 and TRBJ1-2): DGGITQSPKYLFRKEGQNVTLSCEQNLNHDAMYWYRQDPGQGLRLIYYSQIVNDFQKGDIAEGYSVSREKKESFPLTVTSAQKNPTAFYLCASSPGNNYGYTFGSGTRLTVV.

V and J are TRBV21-1 and TRBJ1-1; TRBD1, the D gene given by the table, was not confirmed from the DNA. TRBV21-1 is a recognized pseudogene. The CDR3 has 13 residues. The CDR3 is CASKGVMNTEAFF. In DNA form, the CDR3 reads TGTGCCAGCAAGGGGGTGATGAACACTGAAGCTTTCTTT.

The chain employs TRBV30 and TRBJ2-5; tentative D call: TRBD2 (6 bases). The germline gives CDR1 GTSNPN, CDR2 SVGIG (reference sequence). V shed 3 bases and J shed 5 bases, with 16 bases lying between them. The CDR3 contains 14 residues. CDR3 DNA sequence: TGTGCCTGGAGAGGACCCCTTGGGGGGGAGACCCAGTACTTC. It is translated as CAWRGPLGGETQYF. The full variable domain, completed using reference TRBV30 and TRBJ2-5, is SQTIHQWPATLVQPVGSPLSLECTVEGTSNPNLYWYRQAAGRGLQLLFYSVGIGQISSEVPQNLSASRPQDRQFILSSKKLLLSDSGFYLCAWRGPLGGETQYFGPGTRLLVL.

The V gene is TRBV28, the J gene TRBJ1-2; TRBD1 agrees at 9 bases. Germline V gives CDR1 MDHEN, CDR2 SYDVKM. CDR3 length: 18 amino acids. V shed 5 bases and J 7 bases; nucleotides not matched to a gene: 20. CDR3 bases: TGTGCCAGCAGTCCCTACCCCCGGGACAGGGACGACACGGGTGGCTACACCTTC. This translates into CASSPYPRDRDDTGGYTF.

In DNA form, the CDR3 reads TGCGCCAGCTCTTATCCGGCTAGCGGGAGACACGAGCAGTACTTC. This gives the protein CASSYPASGRHEQYF. This sequence joins TRBV4-1 and TRBJ2-7; 10 bases are a match to TRBD2. The CDR3 consists of 15 residues. Germline CDR1 MGHRA, CDR2 YSYEKL. V gave up 8 bases and J gave up 5 bases; unmatched junction bases: 12.

The V gene is TRBV7-9, the J gene TRBJ2-7, with TRBD1 identical over 8 bases. CDR3 length equals 14 residues. Per the germline V gene, CDR1 is SEHNR and CDR2 is FQNEAQ (reference sequence). V was clipped by 6 bases and J by 1 base; unmatched bases: 5. The CDR3 is CASRLQGGSYEQYF. CDR3 nucleotide sequence: TGTGCCAGCAGACTACAGGGGGGATCCTACGAGCAGTACTTC. The whole variable domain, filled in from reference TRBV7-9 and TRBJ2-7, reads DTGVSQNPRHKITKRGQNVTFRCDPISEHNRLYWYRQTLGQGPEFLTYFQNEAQLEKSRLLSDRFSAERPKGSFSTLEIQRTEQGDSAMYLCASRLQGGSYEQYFGPGTRLTVT.

This clone was seen only a few times. The chain uses TRBV6-2 or TRBV6-3 and TRBJ2-7; 7 bases are shared with TRBD1. The CDR3 runs 14 residues. CDR1 is MNHEY, CDR2 SVGEGT, per germline. Losses at the gene ends were 5 bases for V and 0 bases for J; bases not matched to a gene: 4. Here the CDR3 DNA reads TGTGCCAGCAGTCGGGACAGAAGCTCCTACGAGCAGTACTTC. Translation: CASSRDRSSYEQYF.

Here the CDR3 DNA reads TGTGCCAGCAGCCATGTCCGGGTCACAGATACGCAGTATTTT. It codes for CASSHVRVTDTQYF. The rearrangement joins TRBV3-1 (or the pseudogene TRBV3-2) to TRBJ2-3, with D hard to call. V was clipped by 3 bases and J by 2 bases, with 9 bases between them. Germline CDR1 LGHDT, CDR2 YNNKEL (reference sequence). This CDR3 contains 14 residues.

This rearrangement joins TRBV4-1 to TRBJ2-6; D might be TRBD1 (6 bases). CDR1 is MGHRA and CDR2 is YSYEKL in the germline V gene. The CDR3 consists of 18 residues. Trimming took 3 bases from V and 2 from J, leaving 17 bases between them. This CDR3 reads CASSQGTGWAAGANVLTF. CDR3 coding DNA: TGCGCCAGCAGCCAGGGAACAGGGTGGGCAGCTGGGGCCAACGTCCTGACTTTC.

This chain joins TRBV7-3 and TRBJ1-1; TRBD1 might be the D (6 bases). The V end was cut by 5 bases, the J end by 4 bases, with 17 bases between. This CDR3 is 15 amino acids long. Germline lookup yields CDR1 SGHTA and CDR2 FQGTGA. The CDR3 here is CASSALVGAGTEAFF. CDR3 DNA: TGTGCCAGCAGCGCCCTGGTGGGGGCTGGCACTGAAGCTTTCTTT. The full variable domain, in which reference TRBV7-3 and TRBJ1-1 provide the parts outside the CDR3, is GAGVSQTPSNKVTEKGKYVELRCDPISGHTALYWYRQSLGQGPEFLIYFQGTGAADDSGLPNDRFFAVRPEGSVSTLKIQRTERGDSAVYLCASSALVGAGTEAFFGQGTRLTVV.

The chain carries TRBV12-3 or TRBV12-4 and TRBJ1-6; D perhaps matches TRBD1 (5 bases). The V end lost 9 bases, the J end lost 5 bases, and 11 bases lay between the germline ends. This CDR3 spans 13 amino acids. The CDR3 protein is CASTGTDNSPLHF. The CDR3, as DNA: TGTGCCAGTACAGGCACGGATAATTCACCCCTCCACTTT.

This clone has only one observation. The chain has TRBV7-9 and TRBJ1-6; maybe TRBD1 (6 bases). This CDR3 spans 17 amino acids. Germline V gene sequence: CDR1 SEHNR, CDR2 FQNEAQ (reference sequence). V gave up 2 bases and J gave up 8 bases, with 19 bases separating them. DNA for the CDR3: TGTGCCAGCAGCTTACGAAGTGGGGGGGGCGTCGATTCACCCCTCCACTTT. Translation gives CASSLRSGGGVDSPLHF.

The chain employs TRBV7-2 and TRBJ2-3, with D unclear. Germline V gene lookup returns CDR1 SGHTA and CDR2 FQGNSA. CDR3 length: 14 amino acids. With 1 base removed from V and 2 bases from J, the gap between germline ends came to 7 bases. CDR3 residues: CASSLGVFTDTQYF. As DNA, the CDR3 is TGTGCCAGCAGCTTAGGAGTCTTCACAGATACGCAGTATTTT.

The V call is TRBV25-1, the J call TRBJ2-5; 8 positions agree with TRBD1. With V trimmed by 10 bases and J by 0 bases, 4 bases remained unmatched. Germline-derived CDR1 and CDR2 are MGHDK and SYGVNS. The CDR3 contains 13 residues. The CDR3 bases are TGTGCCACCGGGGACAGGTACCAAGAGACCCAGTACTTC. Amino acids: CATGDRYQETQYF.